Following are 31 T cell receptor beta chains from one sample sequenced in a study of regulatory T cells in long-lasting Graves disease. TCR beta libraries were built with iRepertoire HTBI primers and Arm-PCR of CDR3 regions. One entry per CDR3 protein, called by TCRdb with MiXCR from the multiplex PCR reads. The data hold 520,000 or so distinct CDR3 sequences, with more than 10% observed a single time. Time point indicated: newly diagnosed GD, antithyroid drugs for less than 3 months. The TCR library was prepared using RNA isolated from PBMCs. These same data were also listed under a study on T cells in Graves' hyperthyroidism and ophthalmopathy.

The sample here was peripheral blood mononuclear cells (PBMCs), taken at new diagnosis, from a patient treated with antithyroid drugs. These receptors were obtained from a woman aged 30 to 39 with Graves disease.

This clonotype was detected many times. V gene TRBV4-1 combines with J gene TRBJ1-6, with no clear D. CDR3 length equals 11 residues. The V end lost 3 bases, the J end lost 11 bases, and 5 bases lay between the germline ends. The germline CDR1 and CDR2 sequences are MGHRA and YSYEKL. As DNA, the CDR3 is TGCGCCAGCAGCCATCTTCCACCCCTCCACTTT. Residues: CASSHLPPLHF.

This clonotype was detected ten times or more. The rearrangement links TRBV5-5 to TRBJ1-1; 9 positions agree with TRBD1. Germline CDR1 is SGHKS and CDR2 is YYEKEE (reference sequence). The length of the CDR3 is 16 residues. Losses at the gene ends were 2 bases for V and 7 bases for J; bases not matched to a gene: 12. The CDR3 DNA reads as TGTGCCAGCAGCTTTGGGGGACAGGGACCCCGGAATGAAGCTTTCTTT. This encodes CASSFGGQGPRNEAFF.

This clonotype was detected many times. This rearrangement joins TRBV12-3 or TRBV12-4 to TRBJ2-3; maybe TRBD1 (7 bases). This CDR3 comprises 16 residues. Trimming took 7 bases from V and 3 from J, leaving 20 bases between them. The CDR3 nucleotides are TGTGCCAGCACCCGTAACCAGGGGGGAAGGACAGATACGCAGTATTTT. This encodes CASTRNQGGRTDTQYF.

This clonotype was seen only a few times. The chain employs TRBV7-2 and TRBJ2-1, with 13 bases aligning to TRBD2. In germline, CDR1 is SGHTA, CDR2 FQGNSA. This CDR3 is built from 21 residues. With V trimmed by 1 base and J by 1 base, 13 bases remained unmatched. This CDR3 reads CASSLGWARTSGSGSYNEQFF. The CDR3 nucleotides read TGTGCCAGCAGCTTAGGGTGGGCCCGGACTAGCGGGAGCGGTTCCTACAATGAGCAGTTCTTC. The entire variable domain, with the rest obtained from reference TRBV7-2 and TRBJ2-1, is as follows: GAGVSQSPSNKVTEKGKDVELRCDPISGHTALYWYRQSLGQGLEFLIYFQGNSAPDKSGLPSDRFSAERTGGSVSTLTIQRTQQEDSAVYLCASSLGWARTSGSGSYNEQFFGPGTRLTVL.

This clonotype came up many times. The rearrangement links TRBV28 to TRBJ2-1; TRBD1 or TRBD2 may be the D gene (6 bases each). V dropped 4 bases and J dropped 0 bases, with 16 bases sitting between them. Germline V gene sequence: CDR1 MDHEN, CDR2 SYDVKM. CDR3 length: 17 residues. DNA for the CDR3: TGTGCCAGCAGTTGGGGGGCGACCCTACTCTCCTACAATGAGCAGTTCTTC. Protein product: CASSWGATLLSYNEQFF.

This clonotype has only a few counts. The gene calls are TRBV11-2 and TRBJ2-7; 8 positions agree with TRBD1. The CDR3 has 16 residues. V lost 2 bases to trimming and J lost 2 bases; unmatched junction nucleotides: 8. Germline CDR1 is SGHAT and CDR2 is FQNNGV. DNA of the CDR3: TGTGCCAGCAGCTTAACCCCGGGACAGGTCCCCTACGAGCAGTACTTC. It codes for CASSLTPGQVPYEQYF.

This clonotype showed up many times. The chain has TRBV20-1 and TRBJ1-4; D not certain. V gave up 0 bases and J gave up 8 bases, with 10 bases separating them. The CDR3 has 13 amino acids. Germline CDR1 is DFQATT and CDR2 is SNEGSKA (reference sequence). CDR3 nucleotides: TGCAGTGCTAGAGACTTCAAGCGGGAAAAACTGTTTTTT. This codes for CSARDFKREKLFF.

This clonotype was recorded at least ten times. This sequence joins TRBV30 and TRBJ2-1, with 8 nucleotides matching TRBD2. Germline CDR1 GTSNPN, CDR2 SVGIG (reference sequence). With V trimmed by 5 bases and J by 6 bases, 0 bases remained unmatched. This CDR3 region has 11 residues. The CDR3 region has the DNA TGTGCCTGGGCGGGGGGCAATGAGCAGTTCTTC. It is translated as CAWAGGNEQFF.

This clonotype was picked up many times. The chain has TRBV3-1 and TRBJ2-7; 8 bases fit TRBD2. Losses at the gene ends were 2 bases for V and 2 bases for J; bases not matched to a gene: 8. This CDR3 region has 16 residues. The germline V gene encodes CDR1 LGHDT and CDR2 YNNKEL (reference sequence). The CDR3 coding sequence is TGTGCCAGCAGCCAATTCTGGCGGGAGGACCCCTACGAGCAGTACTTC. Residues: CASSQFWREDPYEQYF.

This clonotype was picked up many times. The CDR3 DNA sequence: TGTGCCAGCAGTCTCCGCCCCGGACAGGGAGAGACCCAGTACTTC. Translating gives CASSLRPGQGETQYF. This rearrangement joins TRBV2 to TRBJ2-5; 8 bases fit TRBD1. Unmatched junction bases numbered 9, after V lost 5 bases and J lost 4 bases. CDR1 and CDR2 (germline): SNHLY, FYNNEI. The CDR3 length is 15 residues.

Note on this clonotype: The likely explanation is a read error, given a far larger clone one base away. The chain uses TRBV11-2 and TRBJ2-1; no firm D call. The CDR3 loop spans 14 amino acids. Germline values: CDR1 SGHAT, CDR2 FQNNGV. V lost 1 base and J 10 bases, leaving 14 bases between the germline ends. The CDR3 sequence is CASSLGRSVYEQFF. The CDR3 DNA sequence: TGTGCCAGCAGCTTAGGTCGAAGCGTGTACGAGCAGTTCTTC.

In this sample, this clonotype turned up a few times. The CDR3 sequence is CASSFVIGRSSYNEQFF. The DNA for the CDR3 is TGTGCCAGCAGCTTTGTTATCGGACGGAGCTCCTACAATGAGCAGTTCTTC. The rearrangement links TRBV7-9 to TRBJ2-1, with D uncertain. CDR3 length equals 17 residues. Germline V gene lookup returns CDR1 SEHNR and CDR2 FQNEAQ (reference sequence). Trimming took off 3 bases at V and 0 bases at J, with 15 bases between the two ends.

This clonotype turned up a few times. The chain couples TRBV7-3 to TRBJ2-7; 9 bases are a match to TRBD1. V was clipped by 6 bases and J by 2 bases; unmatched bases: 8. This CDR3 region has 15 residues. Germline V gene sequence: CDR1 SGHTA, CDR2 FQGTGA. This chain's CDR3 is CASRFDGTGTYEQYF. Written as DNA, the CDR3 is TGTGCCAGCAGGTTCGATGGGACAGGGACCTACGAGCAGTACTTC.

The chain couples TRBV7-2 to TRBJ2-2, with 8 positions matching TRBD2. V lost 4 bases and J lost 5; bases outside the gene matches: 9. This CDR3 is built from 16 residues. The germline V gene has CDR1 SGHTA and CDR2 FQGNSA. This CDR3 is CASSSGGGGRTGELFF. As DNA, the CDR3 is TGTGCCAGCAGCTCCGGGGGGGGCGGGAGGACCGGGGAGCTGTTTTTT.

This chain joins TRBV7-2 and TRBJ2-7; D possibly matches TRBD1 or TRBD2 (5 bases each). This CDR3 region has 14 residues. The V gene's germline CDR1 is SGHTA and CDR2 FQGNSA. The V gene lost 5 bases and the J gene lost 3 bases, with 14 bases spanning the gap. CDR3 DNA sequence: TGTGCCAGCAGCAACCGGGACGCCAACTACGAGCAGTACTTC. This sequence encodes CASSNRDANYEQYF.

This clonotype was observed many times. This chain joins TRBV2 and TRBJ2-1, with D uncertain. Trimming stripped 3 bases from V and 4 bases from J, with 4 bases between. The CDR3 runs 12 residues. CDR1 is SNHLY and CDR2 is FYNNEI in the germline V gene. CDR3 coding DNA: TGTGCCAGCAGTGATCCGTACAATGAGCAGTTCTTC. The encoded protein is CASSDPYNEQFF.

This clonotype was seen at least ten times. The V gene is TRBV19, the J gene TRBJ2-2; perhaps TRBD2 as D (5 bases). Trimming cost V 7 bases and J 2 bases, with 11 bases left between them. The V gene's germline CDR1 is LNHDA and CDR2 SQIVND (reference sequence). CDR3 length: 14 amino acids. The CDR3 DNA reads TGTGCCAGTACTTTAGCGATAAACACCGGGGAGCTGTTTTTT. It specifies CASTLAINTGELFF.

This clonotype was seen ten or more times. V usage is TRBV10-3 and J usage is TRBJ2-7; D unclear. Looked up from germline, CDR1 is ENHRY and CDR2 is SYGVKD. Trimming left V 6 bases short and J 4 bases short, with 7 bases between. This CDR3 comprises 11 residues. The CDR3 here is CAISDKYEQYF. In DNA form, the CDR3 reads TGTGCCATCAGCGATAAATACGAGCAGTACTTC.

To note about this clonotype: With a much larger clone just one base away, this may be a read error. The CDR3: CAGSVQGEETQYF. CDR3 sequence (DNA): TGTGCCGGCAGCGTTCAGGGGGAAGAGACCCAGTACTTC. The gene calls are TRBV7-2 and TRBJ2-5; 7 bases align to TRBD1. The CDR3 length is 13 residues. Germline loops: CDR1 SGHTA, CDR2 FQGNSA.

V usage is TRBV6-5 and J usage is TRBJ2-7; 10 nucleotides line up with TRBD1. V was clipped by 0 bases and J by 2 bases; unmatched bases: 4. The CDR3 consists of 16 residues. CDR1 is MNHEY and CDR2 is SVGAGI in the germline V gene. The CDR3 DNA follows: TGTGCCAGCAGTTACTCCGGACAGGGGGTGGCCTACGAGCAGTACTTC. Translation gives CASSYSGQGVAYEQYF.

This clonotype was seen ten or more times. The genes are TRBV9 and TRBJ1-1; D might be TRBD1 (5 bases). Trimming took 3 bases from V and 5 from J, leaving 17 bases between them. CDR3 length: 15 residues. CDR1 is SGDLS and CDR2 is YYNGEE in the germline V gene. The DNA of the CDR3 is TGTGCCAGCAGCGCCGGCGGGGCGGGTAGAACTGAAGCTTTCTTT. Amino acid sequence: CASSAGGAGRTEAFF.

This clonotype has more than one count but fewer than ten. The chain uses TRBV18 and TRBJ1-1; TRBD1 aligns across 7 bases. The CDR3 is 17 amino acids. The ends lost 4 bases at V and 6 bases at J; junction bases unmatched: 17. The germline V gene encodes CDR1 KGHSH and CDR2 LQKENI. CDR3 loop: CASSHSPTGFNGAEAFF. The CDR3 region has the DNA TGTGCCAGCTCACACAGCCCGACAGGGTTCAACGGTGCTGAAGCTTTCTTT.

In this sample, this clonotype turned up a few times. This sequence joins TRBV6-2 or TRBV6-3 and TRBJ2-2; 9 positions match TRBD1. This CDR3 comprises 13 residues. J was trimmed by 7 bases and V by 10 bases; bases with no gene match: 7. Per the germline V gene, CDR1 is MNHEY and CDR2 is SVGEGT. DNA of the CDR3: TGTGCCACGGGACAGGGATACAGCGGGGAGCTGTTTTTT. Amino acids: CATGQGYSGELFF.

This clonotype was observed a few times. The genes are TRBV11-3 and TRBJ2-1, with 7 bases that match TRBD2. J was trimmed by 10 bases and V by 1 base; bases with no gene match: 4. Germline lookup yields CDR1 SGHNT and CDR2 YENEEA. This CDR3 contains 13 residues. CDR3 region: CASSLGSGREQFF. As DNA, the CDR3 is TGTGCCAGCAGCTTAGGTAGCGGGCGCGAGCAGTTCTTC.

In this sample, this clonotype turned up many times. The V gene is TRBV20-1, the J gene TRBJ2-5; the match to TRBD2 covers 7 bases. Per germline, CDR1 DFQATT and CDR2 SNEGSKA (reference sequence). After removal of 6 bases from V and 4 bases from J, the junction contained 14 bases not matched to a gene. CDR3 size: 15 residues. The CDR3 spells CSAQSASGNLETQYF. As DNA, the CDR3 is TGCAGTGCCCAATCGGCTAGCGGAAACCTAGAGACCCAGTACTTC.

CDR3 protein: CASRRQGVETEAFF. For the CDR3, the DNA is TGTGCCAGCAGAAGACAGGGAGTGGAAACTGAAGCTTTCTTT. This chain uses TRBV5-4 with TRBJ1-1; TRBD1 matches at 7 bases. Germline assignment: CDR1 SGHNT and CDR2 YYREEE (reference sequence). With V trimmed by 5 bases and J by 5 bases, 9 bases remained unmatched. The CDR3 sequence is 14 residues long.

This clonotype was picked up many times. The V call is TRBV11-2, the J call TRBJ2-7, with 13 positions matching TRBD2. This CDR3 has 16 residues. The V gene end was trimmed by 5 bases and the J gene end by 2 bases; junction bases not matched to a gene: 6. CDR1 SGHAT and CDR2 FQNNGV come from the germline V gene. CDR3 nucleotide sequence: TGTGCCAGCAGCACGGGGACTAGCGGGATCACCTACGAGCAGTACTTC. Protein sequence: CASSTGTSGITYEQYF.

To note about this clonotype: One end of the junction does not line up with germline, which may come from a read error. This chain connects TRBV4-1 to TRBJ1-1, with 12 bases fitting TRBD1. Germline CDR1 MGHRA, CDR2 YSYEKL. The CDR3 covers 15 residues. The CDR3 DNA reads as TGTGCCAGCAGCCAAGGGGACAGGGGGCCCACTGAAGCTTTCTTT. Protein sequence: CASSQGDRGPTEAFF.

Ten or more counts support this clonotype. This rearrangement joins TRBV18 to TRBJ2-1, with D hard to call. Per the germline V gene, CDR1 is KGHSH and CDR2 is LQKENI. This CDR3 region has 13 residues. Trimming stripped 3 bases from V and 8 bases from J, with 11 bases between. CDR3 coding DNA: TGTGCCAGCTCACCGGGGAACCTCGATGAGCAGTTCTTC. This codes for CASSPGNLDEQFF.

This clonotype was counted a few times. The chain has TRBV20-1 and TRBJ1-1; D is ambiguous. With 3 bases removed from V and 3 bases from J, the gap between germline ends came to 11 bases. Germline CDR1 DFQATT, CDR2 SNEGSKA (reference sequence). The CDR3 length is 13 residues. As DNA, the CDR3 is TGCAGTGCTAGGAGGCATGCCTACACTGAAGCTTTCTTT. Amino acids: CSARRHAYTEAFF.

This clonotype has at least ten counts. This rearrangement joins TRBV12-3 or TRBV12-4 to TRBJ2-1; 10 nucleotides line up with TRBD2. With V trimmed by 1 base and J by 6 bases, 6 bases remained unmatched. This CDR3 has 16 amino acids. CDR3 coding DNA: TGTGCCAGCAGTTTAGGGGAGCGGGGGGGGGTCAATGAGCAGTTCTTC. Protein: CASSLGERGGVNEQFF.